One and the same sample provided the 27 T cell receptor beta chains below, sequenced in a study of graft-versus-host responses after intestinal transplantation. The table came from immunoSEQ multiplex PCR; TCRdb's copy has only in-frame clones and leaves some out. The sample shows roughly 100,000 clones, over 85% of them seen only once. No antigen is known for these receptors. Specimen: unstimulated CD8+ T cells sorted from spleen or lymph node cells, collected before intestinal transplant. All receptors come from a human donor who received an intestinal transplant.

In DNA form, the CDR3 reads TGTGCCAGCAGCCAAGTTGGGGGTGGTGGAGCAGATACGCAGTATTTT. Translating it yields CASSQVGGGGADTQYF. J is TRBJ2-3 and V is TRBV4-2; TRBD1 or TRBD2 may be the D gene (5 bases each). There are 16 residues in the CDR3. Germline lookup yields CDR1 LGHNA and CDR2 YNFKEQ. Trimming shortened V by 1 base and J by 4 bases, and 15 bases separated the two germline ends.

This CDR3 reads CASSQGYRGLDEQYF. The CDR3 nucleotides are TGCGCCAGCAGCCAAGGTTACAGGGGCCTGGACGAGCAGTACTTC. The chain uses TRBV4-1 and TRBJ2-7; the match to TRBD1 covers 7 bases. This CDR3 spans 15 amino acids. J was trimmed by 5 bases and V by 1 base; bases with no gene match: 8. Germline CDR1 is MGHRA and CDR2 is YSYEKL.

The chain combines TRBV6-6 with TRBJ1-3; 7 bases are shared with TRBD1. In germline, CDR1 is MNHNY, CDR2 SVGAGI (reference sequence). J was trimmed by 6 bases and V by 5 bases; bases with no gene match: 10. The CDR3 is 15 amino acids. In DNA, the CDR3 is TGTGCCAGCAGTACGACCCGGGACAGTCAAAACACCATATATTTT. As protein: CASSTTRDSQNTIYF.

With respect to this clone: This same CDR3 is encoded by further DNA sequences in the sample. This chain uses TRBV6-5 with TRBJ2-1; D is ambiguous. The CDR3 totals 13 residues. V lost 0 bases and J 7 bases, leaving 7 bases between the germline ends. Germline assignment: CDR1 MNHEY and CDR2 SVGAGI. The CDR3: CASSYSVGNEQFF. DNA for the CDR3: TGTGCCAGCAGTTACTCGGTGGGAAATGAGCAGTTCTTC.

The gene calls are TRBV19 and TRBJ1-5; D not certain. Germline assignment: CDR1 LNHDA and CDR2 SQIVND (reference sequence). There are 14 residues in the CDR3. Trimming removed 7 bases at V and 3 bases at J, with 13 bases between. The CDR3 bases are TGTGCCAGTAACATCGACGGATACAATCAGCCCCAGCATTTT. Protein: CASNIDGYNQPQHF. The variable domain in full, completed from reference TRBV19 and TRBJ1-5, reads DGGITQSPKYLFRKEGQNVTLSCEQNLNHDAMYWYRQDPGQGLRLIYYSQIVNDFQKGDIAEGYSVSREKKESFPLTVTSAQKNPTAFYLCASNIDGYNQPQHFGDGTRLSIL.

V and J are TRBV4-2 and TRBJ1-1; unclear D gene. The V end was cut by 4 bases, the J end by 1 base, with 16 bases between. The CDR3 covers 16 residues. The germline gives CDR1 LGHNA, CDR2 YNFKEQ. The CDR3 DNA reads as TGTGCCAGCAGCCCGCTAAGGGCCGGGAGGAACACTGAAGCTTTCTTT. Translating it yields CASSPLRAGRNTEAFF.

The chain is built from TRBV7-9 and TRBJ2-7; 9 bases line up with TRBD1. V dropped 4 bases and J dropped 8; count of bases not matched to a gene: 9. The germline gives CDR1 SEHNR, CDR2 FQNEAQ (reference sequence). The CDR3 sequence is 14 residues long. CDR3 nucleotide sequence: TGTGCCAGCAGCTCAGAACCGGGACAGGGAAAGCAGTACTTC. Translated: CASSSEPGQGKQYF.

The CDR3 protein is CASSQGQGTPGGYGYTF. The CDR3 DNA is TGCGCCAGCAGCCAGGGACAGGGAACCCCAGGCGGCTATGGCTACACCTTC. J is TRBJ1-2 and V is TRBV4-1; 9 nucleotides match TRBD1. The germline gives CDR1 MGHRA, CDR2 YSYEKL. Trimming cost V 3 bases and J 4 bases; bases outside gene matches: 12. The CDR3 spans 17 residues.

This chain connects TRBV30 to TRBJ1-1; D remains unclear. Germline V CDR1 and CDR2: GTSNPN, SVGIG (reference sequence). The CDR3 runs to 12 residues. V lost 2 bases and J lost 8, with 12 bases in between. The CDR3 sequence: CAWSPGSPEAFF. CDR3 coding DNA: TGTGCCTGGAGTCCGGGCTCCCCAGAAGCTTTCTTT.

The chain uses TRBV4-1 and TRBJ2-7; 11 bases map to TRBD2. This CDR3 has 15 amino acids. CDR1 MGHRA and CDR2 YSYEKL come from the germline V gene. After removal of 0 bases from V and 7 bases from J, the junction contained 5 bases not matched to a gene. Written as DNA, the CDR3 is TGCGCCAGCAGCCAAGATCCGGGACTAGCGGAAGAGCAGTACTTC. Its protein product is CASSQDPGLAEEQYF.

The chain couples TRBV11-2 to TRBJ2-7; the D call may be TRBD1 or TRBD2 (5 bases each). CDR1 is SGHAT and CDR2 is FQNNGV in the germline V gene. V shed 3 bases and J shed 11 bases, with 14 bases lying between them. This CDR3 has 12 residues. This CDR3 reads CASSFVGGREYF. In nucleotides, the CDR3 is TGTGCCAGCAGCTTTGTTGGGGGTCGTGAGTACTTC.

This sequence joins TRBV28 and TRBJ2-1; 11 bases line up with TRBD2. Germline loops: CDR1 MDHEN, CDR2 SYDVKM. This CDR3 has 20 residues. With V trimmed by 5 bases and J by 0 bases, 15 bases remained unmatched. CDR3 nucleotide sequence: TGTGCCAGCAGTCACCCTACGGGACTAGCGGAACCAAGCTCCTACAATGAGCAGTTCTTC. It translates to CASSHPTGLAEPSSYNEQFF.

This clone was seen a single time. V gene TRBV7-7 combines with J gene TRBJ2-1, with 8 bases fitting TRBD1. CDR1 is SSHAT and CDR2 is FNYEAQ in the germline V gene (reference sequence). With 5 bases clipped from V and 7 bases from J, the junction kept 7 bases outside the gene matches. The CDR3 sequence is 14 residues long. The chain's CDR3 is CASSPPDRENEQFF. The DNA of the CDR3 is TGTGCCAGCAGCCCGCCGGACAGGGAGAATGAGCAGTTCTTC.

The chain recombines TRBV5-1 with TRBJ2-7, with TRBD1 identical over 8 bases. This CDR3 has 15 amino acids. Unmatched junction bases numbered 9, after V lost 4 bases and J lost 3 bases. Germline CDR1 is SGHRS and CDR2 is YFSETQ. For the CDR3, the DNA is TGCGCCAGCAGCCGGACAGGGATTAGGGACTACGAGCAGTACTTC. As protein: CASSRTGIRDYEQYF.

The chain employs TRBV2 and TRBJ1-6; 8 bases agree with TRBD1. This CDR3 region has 14 residues. With 1 base clipped from V and 7 bases from J, the junction kept 0 bases outside the gene matches. Germline CDR1 reads SNHLY; CDR2 reads FYNNEI. This CDR3 reads CASSEGTGNSPLHF. The CDR3, as DNA: TGTGCCAGCAGTGAAGGGACAGGGAATTCACCCCTCCACTTT.

This clone has just one count. J is TRBJ2-5 and V is TRBV9; TRBD2 agrees at 8 bases. The CDR3 totals 15 residues. J gave up 5 bases and V 3 bases, and 9 bases lay outside the gene matches. Germline V CDR1 and CDR2: SGDLS, YYNGEE. CDR3 in amino acids: CASSAGGGFAETQYF. DNA for the CDR3: TGTGCCAGCAGCGCAGGCGGGGGGTTTGCCGAGACCCAGTACTTC.

This clone was seen only once. The rearrangement uses TRBV5-1 and TRBJ2-7, with 7 bases lining up with TRBD1. V lost 2 bases to trimming and J lost 2 bases; unmatched junction nucleotides: 4. Germline lookup yields CDR1 SGHRS and CDR2 YFSETQ. The CDR3 loop spans 14 amino acids. The CDR3 nucleotides are TGCGCCAGCAGCTTCCGGGACAGTCCCTACGAGCAGTACTTC. Translation: CASSFRDSPYEQYF.

This clone was seen more than once but under ten times. The chain recombines TRBV7-9 with TRBJ1-2, with 9 positions matching TRBD1. This CDR3 is built from 15 residues. V dropped 5 bases and J dropped 7; count of bases not matched to a gene: 11. CDR1 SEHNR and CDR2 FQNEAQ come from the germline V gene (reference sequence). The CDR3, as DNA: TGTGCCAGCAGCCCCCGACAGGGGGGTTTTGGTGGCTACACCTTC. The encoded protein is CASSPRQGGFGGYTF.

V gene TRBV10-2 combines with J gene TRBJ2-2; D gene unclear. CDR1 WSHSY and CDR2 SAAADI come from the germline V gene. This CDR3 spans 12 amino acids. With 7 bases removed from V and 6 bases from J, the gap between germline ends came to 9 bases. This chain's CDR3 is CASKLSSGELFF. CDR3 nucleotides: TGCGCCAGCAAGCTCTCCTCCGGGGAGCTGTTTTTT.

The chain combines TRBV27 with TRBJ2-1; tentatively, D is TRBD1 (5 bases). Trimming removed 2 bases from V and 7 bases from J, with 15 bases in between. The CDR3 totals 15 residues. Per germline, CDR1 MNHEY and CDR2 SMNVEV (reference sequence). The CDR3 DNA reads TGTGCCAGCAGTTTACAGGGTGGTAGGGAAAATGAGCAGTTCTTC. This sequence encodes CASSLQGGRENEQFF.

The gene calls are TRBV9 and TRBJ2-3; TRBD1 aligns across 9 bases. The CDR3 length is 18 residues. V was clipped by 0 bases and J by 3 bases; unmatched bases: 11. CDR1 is SGDLS and CDR2 is YYNGEE in the germline V gene. The CDR3 reads CASSVGILQGALTDTQYF. The CDR3 DNA reads TGTGCCAGCAGCGTAGGAATCCTACAGGGGGCGCTTACAGATACGCAGTATTTT.

The chain employs TRBV11-3 and TRBJ1-1; D is uncertain. Germline loops: CDR1 SGHNT, CDR2 YENEEA. The CDR3 covers 13 residues. V gave up 6 bases and J gave up 8 bases, with 16 bases separating them. CDR3 protein: CASRLRNQEEAFF. In DNA form, the CDR3 reads TGTGCCAGCAGACTGAGAAACCAAGAGGAAGCTTTCTTT.

V is TRBV4-1 and J is TRBJ2-1, with 8 bases identical to TRBD2. The V gene's germline CDR1 is MGHRA and CDR2 YSYEKL. J gave up 4 bases and V 2 bases, and 7 bases lay outside the gene matches. The CDR3 consists of 16 residues. The CDR3 DNA follows: TGCGCCAGCAGCCAATTTTATAGCGGGATATACAATGAGCAGTTCTTC. Translated: CASSQFYSGIYNEQFF.

The V gene is TRBV27, the J gene TRBJ2-1, with TRBD1 identical over 9 bases. The V gene end was trimmed by 5 bases and the J gene end by 0 bases; junction bases not matched to a gene: 5. Germline assignment: CDR1 MNHEY and CDR2 SMNVEV (reference sequence). CDR3 length: 16 residues. CDR3: CASSGQGSPSYNEQFF. DNA of the CDR3: TGTGCCAGCAGTGGACAGGGGTCTCCCTCCTACAATGAGCAGTTCTTC.

The rearrangement links TRBV6-1 to TRBJ2-3; D possibly corresponds to TRBD1 (7 bases). Germline V gene lookup returns CDR1 MNHNS and CDR2 SASEGT. This CDR3 is built from 17 residues. Trimming took 2 bases from V and 6 from J, leaving 21 bases between them. CDR3 amino acids: CASSERDRDSLTDTQYF. The CDR3 nucleotides are TGTGCCAGCAGTGAACGAGACAGGGACTCCTTAACGGATACGCAGTATTTT.

V usage is TRBV9 and J usage is TRBJ2-4; D is undetermined. The CDR3 totals 15 residues. V was clipped by 4 bases and J by 0 bases, with 11 bases between them. Germline assignment: CDR1 SGDLS and CDR2 YYNGEE. The CDR3 is CASSQRPLAKNIQYF. As DNA, the CDR3 is TGTGCCAGCAGCCAACGACCGCTAGCCAAAAACATTCAGTACTTC.

J is TRBJ2-1 and V is TRBV6-6, with a possible D match to TRBD2 (7 bases). Germline V gene sequence: CDR1 MNHNY, CDR2 SVGAGI (reference sequence). The CDR3 loop spans 12 amino acids. The ends were cut back, 9 bases at V and 7 bases at J, with 13 bases in the middle. For the CDR3, the DNA is TGTGCCAGTTCAAAGGGGGGGAATGAGCAGTTCTTC. It is translated as CASSKGGNEQFF.